The present entry profiles one T cell receptor (beta chain) with its context. These data originate in a study of blood T cell repertoires in COVID-19. About the study: Samples taken during acute and convalescent COVID-19 were collected in the United States, Italy and Spain. Nucleic acid was either cDNA or gDNA, and it came from T cells, B-cell-depleted T cells, or PBMCs.

Germline values: CDR1 KGHSY, CDR2 FQNENV. CDR3 size: 12 residues. Trimming left V 4 bases short and J 7 bases short, with 10 bases between. In the authors' methods: How many nucleated cells were present was estimated from reference gene primer amplification. Sequenced by immunoSEQ multiplex PCR; TCRdb stores in-frame clones only, minus some. V and J calls and clone size are those listed in that table; D and trimming were worked out from the DNA. The sample shows approximately 98,000 clones, around 76% of them seen only once. Sequenced input: peripheral blood. V usage is TRBV16 and J usage is TRBJ1-2; TRBD1 is a possible D gene (5 bases). This clonotype originated in an elderly man with acute or convalescent COVID-19. DNA for the CDR3: TGTGCCAGCAGCCGAACCAGGGTTGGCTACACCTTC. Encoded protein: CASSRTRVGYTF.